Presented here are 17 T cell receptor beta chains from one specimen sequenced in a study. TCRdb recomputed calls from the 5' RACE reads with MiXCR, one row per CDR3 protein. The sample shows approximately 37,000 distinct CDR3 sequences, about 19% of them seen only once. Source material: naive CD4+ T cells sorted from a lymph node. Stated subset: naive CD4+ T cells, CD4+CD45RA+CD25-. Receptors were obtained from a female donor with breast cancer.

This clonotype has more than one count but fewer than ten. The chain has TRBV28 and TRBJ2-2, with D uncertain. The germline gives CDR1 MDHEN, CDR2 SYDVKM. The CDR3 length is 12 residues. V dropped 2 bases and J dropped 7 bases, with 5 bases sitting between them. The CDR3 protein is CASSLILGELFF. As DNA, the CDR3 is TGTGCCAGCAGTTTAATCCTCGGGGAGCTGTTTTTT.

The V and J genes are TRBV20-1 and TRBJ1-2; 9 positions match TRBD1. V trimming: 5 bases; J trimming: 6 bases; junction bases outside the gene matches: 10. The CDR3 is 14 amino acids. Germline-derived CDR1 and CDR2 are DFQATT and SNEGSKA (reference sequence). CDR3 coding DNA: TGCAGTGCTCGGACAGGGGAGGGGATGGATGGCTACACCTTC. Protein product: CSARTGEGMDGYTF.

There are a few counts of this clonotype. The CDR3 coding sequence is TGTGCCAGCAGCCAAGATTTGGCTAGCGGGAACGTACGGGGCAATGAGCAGTTCTTC. Protein product: CASSQDLASGNVRGNEQFF. V usage is TRBV4-2 and J usage is TRBJ2-1; 9 bases fit TRBD2. The CDR3 spans 19 residues. Germline V gene data show CDR1 as LGHNA and CDR2 as YNFKEQ. V shed 0 bases, J shed 6 bases, and the junction held 15 bases outside the gene matches.

The J gene is TRBJ1-5, the V gene TRBV12-3 or TRBV12-4; D might be TRBD1 (6 bases). The germline V and J ends were trimmed by 8 bases and 3 bases, with 14 bases remaining between them. The CDR3 consists of 14 residues. In DNA form, the CDR3 reads TGTGCCAGCGGGGGCGGCAGCGTCAATCAGCCCCAGCATTTT. Encoded protein: CASGGGSVNQPQHF.

In this sample, this clonotype turned up once. V usage is TRBV25-1 and J usage is TRBJ2-6; D call uncertain. The CDR3 is 17 residues long. Trimming took off 11 bases at V and 0 bases at J, with 20 bases between the two ends. Germline CDR1 MGHDK, CDR2 SYGVNS. CDR3 protein: CACKGGRASSGANVLTF. CDR3 in DNA: TGTGCCTGCAAAGGCGGTAGAGCCTCCTCTGGGGCCAACGTCCTGACTTTC.

This clonotype was counted many times. V and J are TRBV5-1 and TRBJ2-3; no reliable D call. The CDR3 has 10 residues. Per germline, CDR1 SGHRS and CDR2 YFSETQ. Between the trimmed V and J ends, which lost 7 bases and 1 base, there was a span of 1 base. The chain's CDR3 is CASGTDTQYF. The DNA for the CDR3 is TGCGCCAGCGGCACAGATACGCAGTATTTT.

The rearrangement links TRBV5-1 to TRBJ2-4; 7 nucleotides align to TRBD1. Germline loops: CDR1 SGHRS, CDR2 YFSETQ. This CDR3 has 14 amino acids. V lost 7 bases and J lost 9; bases outside the gene matches: 13. DNA of the CDR3: TGCGCCAGCTCAGGCGGGTCACAGGGGACCATTCAGTACTTC. It codes for CASSGGSQGTIQYF.

This chain uses TRBV5-1 with TRBJ1-1; unclear D gene. The CDR3 contains 14 residues. Germline CDR1 and CDR2: SGHRS and YFSETQ. V lost 1 base to trimming and J lost 1 base, with 8 bases between them. The CDR3 DNA is TGCGCCAGCAGCTTGATGTCGGGGAACACTGAAGCTTTCTTT. Translation: CASSLMSGNTEAFF. Based on the CDR3 plus reference TRBV5-1 and TRBJ1-1, the full variable domain is KAGVTQTPRYLIKTRGQQVTLSCSPISGHRSVSWYQQTPGQGLQFLFEYFSETQRNKGNFPGRFSGRQFSNSRSEMNVSTLELGDSALYLCASSLMSGNTEAFFGQGTRLTVV.

This clonotype was seen repeatedly, ten times or more. The chain uses TRBV7-6 and TRBJ2-7; 8 nucleotides align to TRBD2. The length of the CDR3 is 15 residues. The V segment lost 5 bases and the J segment 2 bases; nucleotides outside the gene matches: 8. Germline CDR1 is SGHVS and CDR2 is FNYEAQ. CDR3 bases: TGTGCCAGCAGCATTGGTCGGGGGGGAGCCTACGAGCAGTACTTC. Encoded protein: CASSIGRGGAYEQYF.

Concerning this clonotype: Possible read error: a much larger clone is one base away. V gene TRBV29-1 combines with J gene TRBJ2-2, with D perhaps matching TRBD1 (6 bases). CDR1 and CDR2 from the germline V gene are SQVTM and ANQGSEA. This CDR3 has 14 residues. The CDR3 bases are TGCAGCGGTAGGACAGTCCAGAACACCGGGGATCTGTTTTTT. As protein: CSGRTVQNTGDLFF.

The table lists this clonotype with a count of one. The chain carries TRBV18 and TRBJ2-3; D remains unclear. CDR3 length: 15 residues. The V and J ends lost 3 bases and 0 bases respectively, with 10 bases between them. The germline V gene encodes CDR1 KGHSH and CDR2 LQKENI. DNA for the CDR3: TGTGCCAGCTCACCCCCCAACCTCAGCACAGATACGCAGTATTTT. Translating gives CASSPPNLSTDTQYF.

This clonotype showed up just a few times. The genes are TRBV2 and TRBJ1-2; TRBD1 is a possible D gene (5 bases). From germline, CDR1 is SNHLY and CDR2 FYNNEI. CDR3 length equals 13 residues. The germline V and J ends were trimmed by 5 bases and 8 bases, with 15 bases remaining between them. The CDR3 DNA follows: TGTGCCAGCAGTTCTACCGGGACTGGGGGCTACACCTTC. Protein: CASSSTGTGGYTF.

The chain recombines TRBV6-6 with TRBJ1-4; maybe TRBD1 (6 bases). Trimming pared 2 bases from V and 0 bases from J, leaving 13 bases between. Per the germline V gene, CDR1 is MNHNY and CDR2 is SVGAGI (reference sequence). CDR3 size: 17 residues. The CDR3 is CASSYAKGVATNEKLFF. In DNA, the CDR3 is TGTGCCAGCAGTTACGCGAAGGGGGTCGCAACTAATGAAAAACTGTTTTTT.

The chain combines TRBV7-9 with TRBJ1-5, with no clear D. The V gene's germline CDR1 is SEHNR and CDR2 FQNEAQ (reference sequence). Trimming took 3 bases from V and 4 from J, leaving 7 bases between them. The CDR3 totals 13 residues. The CDR3, as DNA: TGTGCCAGCAGCTTCCAGGAGAATCAGCCCCAGCATTTT. Translated, it gives CASSFQENQPQHF.

Concerning this clonotype: It is likely a read error, because the conserved phenylalanine at the end of the CDR3 is missing. The V gene is TRBV12-3 or TRBV12-4, the J gene TRBJ2-4; maybe TRBD2 (6 bases). There are 14 residues in the CDR3. Trimming shortened V by 0 bases and J by 7 bases, and 10 bases separated the two germline ends. The CDR3 here is CASSLASGGNIQYV. CDR3 DNA: TGTGCCAGCAGTTTAGCTAGCGGAGGGAACATTCAGTACGTC.

To note about this clonotype: Just one base apart from a much larger clone, this may be a read error. Here the CDR3 omits its conserved ending phenylalanine or tryptophan, so a read error is the likely source. V is TRBV24-1 and J is TRBJ2-5; D not certain. Germline V gene sequence: CDR1 KGHDR, CDR2 SFDVKD. The CDR3 runs to 14 residues. Deletions cut 4 bases from V and 3 bases from J, with 11 bases between. CDR3 loop: CATSEGGREETQYC. CDR3 nucleotides: TGTGCCACCAGTGAGGGTGGACGGGAAGAGACCCAGTACTGC.

Concerning this clonotype: Mismatch with germline at one junction end may stem from a read error. The chain employs TRBV6-1 and TRBJ1-1, with a tentative D call TRBD1 (5 bases). CDR1 and CDR2 from the germline V gene are MNHNS and SASEGT. The CDR3 has 15 residues. CDR3 bases: TGTGTCAGCAGTGAAGCGGCGGGGGTCGACACTGAAGCTTTCTTT. It is translated as CVSSEAAGVDTEAFF.